These 10 T cell receptor beta chains were all obtained from the same sample, sequenced in a study of response to subunit inactivated influenza vaccine (dated by TCRdb to between 2018 and 2020). Libraries were prepared through RT-PCR. The instrument given in TCRdb is Illumina HiSeq 2500. Using fastp trimming at Q25 and MiXCR clonotype assembly, TCRdb reanalyzed the public sequencing data and kept in-frame beta chains. Rows are unified per CDR3 protein, each entry keeping the most common DNA and genes. For this sample there are around 650,000 distinct CDR3 sequences; 15% to 18% appear just once. 11% of the sample comes from the top ten. Source: PBMCs from blood, taken about 13 days after vaccination. The receptors here all came from a man aged 45 to 65 who received an inactivated influenza vaccine. Donor details come from another sample of the same person, matched by shared clones.

The chain uses TRBV20-1 and TRBJ2-5; 9 bases are a match to TRBD2. V lost 5 bases to trimming and J lost 0 bases; unmatched junction nucleotides: 4. Germline CDR1 and CDR2: DFQATT and SNEGSKA (reference sequence). This CDR3 region has 14 residues. The CDR3 coding sequence is TGCAGTGCTCGGACTAGCGTGTACCAAGAGACCCAGTACTTC. Amino acid sequence: CSARTSVYQETQYF.

This chain connects TRBV4-3 to TRBJ2-6; the D call may be TRBD1 or TRBD2 (5 bases each). This CDR3 spans 16 amino acids. V gave up 0 bases and J gave up 4 bases, with 10 bases separating them. Germline V gene lookup returns CDR1 LGHNA and CDR2 YSLEER. CDR3 DNA sequence: TGCGCCAGCAGCCAAGATTTGGGGACCGGGGCCAACGTCCTGACTTTC. It codes for CASSQDLGTGANVLTF.

The chain joins TRBV2 to TRBJ1-1; D gene uncertain. The V gene lost 6 bases and the J gene lost 6 bases, with 14 bases spanning the gap. Per the germline V gene, CDR1 is SNHLY and CDR2 is FYNNEI. CDR3 length: 13 residues. CDR3 residues: CASRNDGGAEAFF. The CDR3 DNA sequence: TGTGCCAGCAGGAACGACGGCGGGGCTGAAGCTTTCTTT.

The chain is built from TRBV24-1 and TRBJ1-5, with 8 bases identical to TRBD1. Looked up from germline, CDR1 is KGHDR and CDR2 is SFDVKD. V lost 4 bases, J lost 2 bases, and 0 bases stayed unmatched. The CDR3 is 14 amino acids. The CDR3 DNA reads as TGTGCCACCAGTGAACAGGGGGGCAATCAGCCCCAGCATTTT. Protein sequence: CATSEQGGNQPQHF.

This clonotype occurred many times. The chain recombines TRBV12-3 or TRBV12-4 with TRBJ2-2; D gene unclear. V lost 6 bases, J lost 2 bases, and 10 bases lay in between. This CDR3 has 14 residues. The CDR3 region is CASRTSSNTGELFF. CDR3 bases: TGTGCCAGCAGGACGAGTTCTAACACCGGGGAGCTGTTTTTT.

The table lists this clonotype with a few counts. The chain uses TRBV27 and TRBJ2-3; the D gene could be TRBD1 or TRBD2 (5 bases each). Germline V gene sequence: CDR1 MNHEY, CDR2 SMNVEV (reference sequence). V lost 9 bases, J lost 1 base, and 11 bases lay in between. The CDR3 runs to 13 residues. CDR3 DNA sequence: TGTGCCAGAACCGGGACCGGCACAGATACGCAGTATTTT. It specifies CARTGTGTDTQYF.

V and J are TRBV4-1 and TRBJ2-2, with TRBD1 as a possible D gene (5 bases). Trimming left V 0 bases short and J 3 bases short, with 11 bases between. CDR3 length: 16 residues. Germline CDR1 is MGHRA and CDR2 is YSYEKL. The CDR3 is CASSQDLRTHTGELFF. The CDR3 DNA is TGCGCCAGCAGCCAAGATCTCAGGACACACACCGGGGAGCTGTTTTTT.

This clonotype was seen only a few times. This chain uses TRBV20-1 with TRBJ2-1, with 9 bases fitting TRBD2. Germline assignment: CDR1 DFQATT and CDR2 SNEGSKA (reference sequence). This CDR3 has 15 residues. With V trimmed by 3 bases and J by 9 bases, 12 bases remained unmatched. Here the CDR3 DNA reads TGCAGTGCTAGCCCCGGGACTAGCACGTACGGTGAGCAGTTCTTC. Amino acid sequence: CSASPGTSTYGEQFF.

The chain recombines TRBV20-1 with TRBJ2-7; 7 bases match TRBD1. Germline-derived CDR1 and CDR2 are DFQATT and SNEGSKA (reference sequence). The CDR3 extends over 13 amino acids. V lost 6 bases to trimming and J lost 6 bases; unmatched junction nucleotides: 11. CDR3 coding DNA: TGCAGTGCCAACAGGGGACCCGCATCCGAGCAGTACTTC. Encoded protein: CSANRGPASEQYF.

This clonotype was seen a few times. The gene calls are TRBV6-2 or TRBV6-3 and TRBJ1-5; 8 bases map to TRBD1. The V segment lost 5 bases and the J segment 7 bases; nucleotides outside the gene matches: 10. The CDR3 has 15 residues. Germline lookup yields CDR1 MNHEY and CDR2 SVGEGT. Here the CDR3 DNA reads TGTGCCAGCAGTCCACAGACAGGGGTATGGCAGCCCCAGCATTTT. Translated, it gives CASSPQTGVWQPQHF.